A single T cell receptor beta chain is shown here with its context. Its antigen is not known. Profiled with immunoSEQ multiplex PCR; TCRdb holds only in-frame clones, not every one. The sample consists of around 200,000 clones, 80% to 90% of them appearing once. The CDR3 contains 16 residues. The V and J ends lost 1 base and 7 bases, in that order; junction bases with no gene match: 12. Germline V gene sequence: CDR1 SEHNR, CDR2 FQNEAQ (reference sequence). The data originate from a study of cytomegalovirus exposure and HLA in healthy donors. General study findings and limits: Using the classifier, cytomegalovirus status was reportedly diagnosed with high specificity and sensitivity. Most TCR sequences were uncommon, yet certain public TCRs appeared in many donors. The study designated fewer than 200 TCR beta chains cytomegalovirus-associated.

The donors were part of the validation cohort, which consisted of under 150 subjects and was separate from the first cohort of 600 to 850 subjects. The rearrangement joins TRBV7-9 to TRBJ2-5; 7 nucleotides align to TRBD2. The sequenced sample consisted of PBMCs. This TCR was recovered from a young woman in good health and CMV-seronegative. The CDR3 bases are TGTGCCAGCAGCTTAGGGGGGGGGTTAGAGGAAGGGACCCAGTACTTC. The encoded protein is CASSLGGGLEEGTQYF.